Sequencing of this T cell receptor (beta chain) was carried out in a study of blood T cell repertoires in COVID-19. Overall study: Donors in the United States, Italy and Spain gave samples during acute or convalescent COVID-19. The analysed material was cDNA or gDNA that came from T cells, B-cell-depleted T cells, or PBMCs.

The length of the CDR3 is 15 residues. The V end was cut by 0 bases, the J end by 5 bases, with 13 bases between. CDR1 and CDR2 (germline): SGDLS, YYNGEE. Study processing details: Amplification of reference gene primers was used by the study to estimate nucleated cell counts. Assay: immunoSEQ multiplex PCR; the TCRdb copy retains only in-frame clones and omits some. V, J and clone size derive from that table, while D and trimming were established from the DNA sequence. The repertoire consists of around 250,000 clones, with about 82% occurring once and the leading ten covering roughly 5.3%. The sequenced sample consisted of peripheral blood. This sequence was found in a man aged 45-65 years with active or convalescent COVID-19. The gene calls are TRBV9 and TRBJ2-3; a possible D gene is TRBD1 (5 bases). In nucleotides, the CDR3 is TGTGCCAGCAGCGTAGGGACAAGTTCCAGAGATACGCAGTATTTT. It codes for CASSVGTSSRDTQYF.